Listed here are 14 T cell receptor beta chains from one sample, sequenced in a study of graft-versus-host responses after intestinal transplantation. Measured with immunoSEQ multiplex PCR; TCRdb has only the in-frame clones, and not every one. The sample lists 20,000 or so clones; around three quarters were seen once. From the graft tissue, intraepithelial and lamina propria lymphocytes were released through processing. Sequenced here: ileum tissue, sampled 12 days after intestinal transplant. The receptors derive from a human patient who received an intestinal transplant, so some T cells may come from the graft donor.

The rearrangement uses TRBV19 and TRBJ2-7; maybe TRBD1 (7 bases). Germline V gene sequence: CDR1 LNHDA, CDR2 SQIVND (reference sequence). CDR3 length: 15 residues. Trimming removed 5 bases from V and 6 bases from J, with 20 bases in between. CDR3 loop: CASSSPVAGGGEQYF. DNA for the CDR3: TGTGCCAGTAGTTCCCCCGTGGCAGGGGGAGGCGAGCAGTACTTC.

The chain combines TRBV9 with TRBJ2-5, with 7 bases aligning to TRBD1. The CDR3 extends over 16 amino acids. CDR1 and CDR2 from the germline V gene are SGDLS and YYNGEE. V gave up 1 base and J gave up 5 bases; unmatched junction bases: 11. The CDR3 here is CASSVQRTGRRETQYF. CDR3 bases: TGTGCCAGCAGCGTACAGAGGACAGGTCGAAGGGAGACCCAGTACTTC.

A single count supports this clone. J is TRBJ2-7 and V is TRBV11-2; 11 bases agree with TRBD1. This CDR3 is built from 16 residues. J gave up 5 bases and V 4 bases, and 10 bases lay outside the gene matches. CDR1 SGHAT and CDR2 FQNNGV come from the germline V gene. The CDR3 sequence is CASSSTGTGGKDEQYF. DNA of the CDR3: TGTGCCAGCAGCTCAACCGGGACAGGGGGAAAAGACGAGCAGTACTTC.

Regarding this clone: One junction end does not reproduce the germline sequence, and a read error may be involved. The gene calls are TRBV7-7 and TRBJ2-2, with 14 bases matching TRBD2. Germline-derived CDR1 and CDR2 are SSHAT and FNYEAQ (reference sequence). CDR3 length: 16 residues. The CDR3 here is CASSPTSGGATGELFF. CDR3 DNA sequence: TGTGCTAGCAGCCCGACTAGCGGGGGGGCAACCGGGGAGCTGTTTTTT.

This chain connects TRBV6-6 to TRBJ2-7; 7 bases align to TRBD1. From germline, CDR1 is MNHNY and CDR2 SVGAGI (reference sequence). This CDR3 has 15 amino acids. Germline trimming cut 2 bases from V and 2 bases from J; bases unmatched to any gene: 6. The CDR3 DNA reads TGTGCCAGCAGTTACACCCGGGACAGAACCTACGAGCAGTACTTC. It translates to CASSYTRDRTYEQYF.

About this clone: A read error may produce the germline difference seen at one junction end. The chain employs TRBV9 and TRBJ1-3; D ambiguous. Germline V lookup: CDR1 SGDLS, CDR2 YYNGEE. The CDR3 runs 12 residues. The DNA for the CDR3 is TGTGCCAGCAGCCTACCGGGGATTTACGAAAGTTTT. Encoded protein: CASSLPGIYESF.

The J gene is TRBJ2-7, the V gene TRBV4-2; D gene unclear. The CDR3 spans 14 residues. The V gene lost 0 bases and the J gene lost 2 bases, with 8 bases spanning the gap. Germline lookup yields CDR1 LGHNA and CDR2 YNFKEQ. The CDR3 DNA sequence: TGTGCCAGCAGCCAAGATAGTGTGACCTACGAGCAGTACTTC. This encodes CASSQDSVTYEQYF.

The CDR3 nucleotides read TGTGCCAGCAGCACCCCCGGGACAGGGGCTCATGGCTACACCTTC. Its translation: CASSTPGTGAHGYTF. The chain couples TRBV11-2 to TRBJ1-2; 10 positions agree with TRBD1. This CDR3 spans 15 amino acids. V was clipped by 5 bases and J by 6 bases; unmatched bases: 9. Germline V CDR1 and CDR2: SGHAT, FQNNGV.

This rearrangement joins TRBV29-1 to TRBJ2-5; D gene unclear. The CDR3 has 14 residues. V was shortened by 3 bases and J by 5 bases, with 16 bases between the two germline ends. Germline lookup yields CDR1 SQVTM and CDR2 ANQGSEA. CDR3 sequence reads: CSVDPVLTGETQYF. The CDR3 DNA follows: TGCAGCGTTGACCCAGTCTTGACCGGGGAGACCCAGTACTTC.

The CDR3: CASSTSGGGTYNEQFF. The CDR3 region has the DNA TGTGCCAGCAGCACCTCGGGAGGGGGGACCTACAATGAGCAGTTCTTC. The chain links TRBV7-9 to TRBJ2-1, with 8 positions matching TRBD2. This CDR3 comprises 16 residues. The ends lost 5 bases at V and 2 bases at J; junction bases unmatched: 8. Per germline, CDR1 SEHNR and CDR2 FQNEAQ (reference sequence).

As regards this clone: Other DNA sequences within the sample encode an identical CDR3. V usage is TRBV9 and J usage is TRBJ2-2, with 9 nucleotides matching TRBD2. The length of the CDR3 is 15 residues. V lost 2 bases to trimming and J lost 10 bases; unmatched junction nucleotides: 9. CDR1 SGDLS and CDR2 YYNGEE come from the germline V gene. The CDR3 DNA follows: TGTGCCAGCAGCGTGGGATCTAGCGGGGTGGAGGAGCTGTTTTTT. The encoded protein is CASSVGSSGVEELFF.

V usage is TRBV5-8 and J usage is TRBJ2-2; 7 bases align to TRBD2. Germline V gene sequence: CDR1 SGHTS, CDR2 YDEGEE. After removal of 4 bases from V and 0 bases from J, the junction contained 3 bases not matched to a gene. CDR3 size: 15 residues. CDR3 region: CASSPGTTNTGELFF. The CDR3 DNA is TGTGCCAGCAGCCCCGGGACTACGAACACCGGGGAGCTGTTTTTT.

The chain carries TRBV19 and TRBJ2-1, with D possibly TRBD2 on 6 matching bases. Trimming took 7 bases from V and 0 from J, leaving 16 bases between them. CDR1 and CDR2 from the germline V gene are LNHDA and SQIVND (reference sequence). This CDR3 contains 16 residues. As DNA, the CDR3 is TGTGCCAGTAACGGCGGGGCCTATGGCTCCTACAATGAGCAGTTCTTC. It encodes CASNGGAYGSYNEQFF.

This clone showed up just a few times. The chain has TRBV5-8 and TRBJ2-7, with D tentatively TRBD2 (6 bases). Looked up from germline, CDR1 is SGHTS and CDR2 is YDEGEE. CDR3 length: 14 amino acids. V lost 2 bases and J 6 bases, leaving 15 bases between the germline ends. This chain's CDR3 is CASSLVGGPVEQYF. The CDR3 nucleotides read TGTGCCAGCAGCTTAGTGGGAGGACCGGTCGAGCAGTACTTC.